This T cell receptor beta chain was recorded in a study of shared clonotypes between healthy human individuals. Study overall: Two women and a few men aged 18 to 49 served as donors.

V was pared by 4 bases and J by 6 bases, with 6 bases of the junction left unmatched. Germline V gene lookup returns CDR1 SGHRS and CDR2 YFSETQ. The CDR3 covers 14 residues. Assay runs were performed at deep level. Genomic DNA per cell subset filled all wells of several immunoSEQ plates. The method was immunoSEQ multiplex PCR; TCRdb's version includes in-frame clones alone and lacks a portion of them. The table includes 300,000 to 400,000 clones, around 79% detected once. Sequencing was done on a sample of memory CD4+ T cells sorted from blood. Indicated subset: CD45RA-negative fraction. The chain uses TRBV5-1 and TRBJ1-5; 8 positions match TRBD1. The TCR was taken from a man aged 25 to 45 in good health. The CDR3 DNA reads TGCGCCAGCAGCCCCGACAGGGGAAGTCAGCCCCAGCATTTT. Its translation: CASSPDRGSQPQHF.